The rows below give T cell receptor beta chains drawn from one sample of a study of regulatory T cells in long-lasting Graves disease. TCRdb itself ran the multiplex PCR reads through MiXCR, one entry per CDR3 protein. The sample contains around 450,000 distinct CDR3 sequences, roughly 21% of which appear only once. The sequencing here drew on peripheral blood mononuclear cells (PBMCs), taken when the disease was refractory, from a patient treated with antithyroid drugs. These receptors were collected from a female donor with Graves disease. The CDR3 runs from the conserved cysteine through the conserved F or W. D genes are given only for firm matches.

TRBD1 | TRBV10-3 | CAISERTGDNQPQHF
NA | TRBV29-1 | CSVAVQGGVRVSSEQYF
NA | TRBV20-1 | CSARVSGGSSYEQYF
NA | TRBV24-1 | CATSDSDSYYGYTF
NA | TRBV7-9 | CASSLVGINTEAFF
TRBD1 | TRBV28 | CASSSRQGSCTF
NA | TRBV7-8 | CASSLLRGVSNQPQHF
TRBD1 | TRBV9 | CASSEAGTANTGELFF
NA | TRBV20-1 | CSARAENTGELFF
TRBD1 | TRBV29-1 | CSARQGHGYEQYF
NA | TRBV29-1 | CSVEDLRPGRQETQYF
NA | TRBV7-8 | CASSPGTDQETQYF
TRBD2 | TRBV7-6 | CASSTRGGEQYF
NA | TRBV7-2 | CASRPGGGVDTEAFF
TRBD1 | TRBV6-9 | CASSLMLPGQGPQETQYF
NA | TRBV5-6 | CASSLGQPFGVGYAF
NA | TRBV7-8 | CASSGKRWENTEAFF